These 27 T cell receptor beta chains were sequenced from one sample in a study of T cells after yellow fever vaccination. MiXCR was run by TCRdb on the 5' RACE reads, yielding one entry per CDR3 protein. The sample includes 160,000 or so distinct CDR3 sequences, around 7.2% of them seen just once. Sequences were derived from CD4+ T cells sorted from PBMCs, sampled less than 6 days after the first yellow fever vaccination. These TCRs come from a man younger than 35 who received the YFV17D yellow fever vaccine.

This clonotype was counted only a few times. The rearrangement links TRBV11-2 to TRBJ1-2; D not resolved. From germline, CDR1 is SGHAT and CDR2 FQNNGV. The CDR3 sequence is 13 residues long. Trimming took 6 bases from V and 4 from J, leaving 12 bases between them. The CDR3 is CASRPFGFYGYTF. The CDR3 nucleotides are TGTGCCAGCAGGCCCTTTGGGTTCTATGGCTACACCTTC.

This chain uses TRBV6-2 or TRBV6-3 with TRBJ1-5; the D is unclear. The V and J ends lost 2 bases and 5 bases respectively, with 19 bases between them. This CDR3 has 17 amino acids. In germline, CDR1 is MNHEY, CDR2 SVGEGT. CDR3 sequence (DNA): TGTGCCAGCAGTTACGTTTCTGGAGGGCCATCCGATCAGCCCCAGCATTTT. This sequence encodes CASSYVSGGPSDQPQHF.

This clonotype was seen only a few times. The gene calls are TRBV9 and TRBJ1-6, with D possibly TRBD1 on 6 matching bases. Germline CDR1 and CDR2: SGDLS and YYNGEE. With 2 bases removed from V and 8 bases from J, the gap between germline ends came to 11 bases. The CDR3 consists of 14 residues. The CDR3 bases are TGTGCCAGCAGCGTCAGGGGAGTGGATTCACCCCTCCACTTT. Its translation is CASSVRGVDSPLHF.

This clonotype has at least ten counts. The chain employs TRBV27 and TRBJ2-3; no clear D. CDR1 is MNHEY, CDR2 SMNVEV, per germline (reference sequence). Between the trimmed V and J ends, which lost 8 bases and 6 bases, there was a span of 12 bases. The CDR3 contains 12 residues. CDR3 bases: TGTGCCAGCTCCCCTTTGGGCGATACGCAGTATTTT. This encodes CASSPLGDTQYF.

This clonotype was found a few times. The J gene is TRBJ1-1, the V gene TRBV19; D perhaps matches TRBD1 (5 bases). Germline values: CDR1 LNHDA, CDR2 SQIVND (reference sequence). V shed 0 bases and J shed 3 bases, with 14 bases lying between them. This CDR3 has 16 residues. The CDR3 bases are TGTGCCAGTAGTATAGATCCCCCAGGGCGGTACACTGAAGCTTTCTTT. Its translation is CASSIDPPGRYTEAFF.

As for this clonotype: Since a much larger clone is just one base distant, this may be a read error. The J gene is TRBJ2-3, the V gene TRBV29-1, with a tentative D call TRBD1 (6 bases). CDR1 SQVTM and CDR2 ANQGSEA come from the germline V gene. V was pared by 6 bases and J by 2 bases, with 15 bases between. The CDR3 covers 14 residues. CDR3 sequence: CSVAVDSATDTQYF. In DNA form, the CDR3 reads TGCAGCGTCGCCGTGGACAGCGCCACAGATACGCAGTATTTT.

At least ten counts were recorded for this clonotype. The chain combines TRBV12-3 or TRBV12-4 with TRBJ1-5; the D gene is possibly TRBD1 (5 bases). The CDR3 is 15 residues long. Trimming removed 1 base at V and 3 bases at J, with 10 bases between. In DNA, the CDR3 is TGTGCCAGCAGTTTAGGGGGGACGGTCAATCAGCCCCAGCATTTT. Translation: CASSLGGTVNQPQHF.

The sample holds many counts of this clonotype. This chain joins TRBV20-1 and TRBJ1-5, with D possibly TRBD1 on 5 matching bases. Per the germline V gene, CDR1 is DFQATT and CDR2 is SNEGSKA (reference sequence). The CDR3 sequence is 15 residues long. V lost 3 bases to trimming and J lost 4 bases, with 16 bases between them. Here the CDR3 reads CSASFVRGGNQPQHF. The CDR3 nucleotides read TGCAGTGCTAGCTTTGTCCGGGGGGGAAATCAGCCCCAGCATTTT.

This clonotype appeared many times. In DNA, the CDR3 is TGCGCCAGCAGCTTGGTCGACAGGGCTCAGCCCCAGCATTTT. This translates into CASSLVDRAQPQHF. The rearrangement links TRBV5-1 to TRBJ1-5; 7 bases match TRBD1. Germline V CDR1 and CDR2: SGHRS, YFSETQ. CDR3 length: 14 residues. V lost 0 bases to trimming and J lost 6 bases; unmatched junction nucleotides: 3.

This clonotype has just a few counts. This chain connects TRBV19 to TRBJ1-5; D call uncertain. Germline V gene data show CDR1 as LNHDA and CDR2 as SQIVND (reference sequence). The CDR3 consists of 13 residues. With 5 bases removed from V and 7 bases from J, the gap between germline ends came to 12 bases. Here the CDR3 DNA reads TGTGCCAGTAGTGACGGGGTGAGACAGCCCCAGCATTTT. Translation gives CASSDGVRQPQHF.

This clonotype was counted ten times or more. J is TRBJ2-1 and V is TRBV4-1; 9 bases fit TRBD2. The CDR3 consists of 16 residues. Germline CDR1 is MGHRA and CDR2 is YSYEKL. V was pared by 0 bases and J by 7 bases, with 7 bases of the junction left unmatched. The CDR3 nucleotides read TGCGCCAGCAGCCAAGATCCAGCGGGGGGCAGGAATGAGCAGTTCTTC. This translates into CASSQDPAGGRNEQFF.

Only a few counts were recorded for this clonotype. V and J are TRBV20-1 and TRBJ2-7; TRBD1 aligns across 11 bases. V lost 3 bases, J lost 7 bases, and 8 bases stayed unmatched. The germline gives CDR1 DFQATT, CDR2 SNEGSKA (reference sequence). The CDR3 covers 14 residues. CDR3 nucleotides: TGCAGTGCTAGTCTCGGACAGGGGGCATGGGAGCAGTACGTC. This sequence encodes CSASLGQGAWEQYV.

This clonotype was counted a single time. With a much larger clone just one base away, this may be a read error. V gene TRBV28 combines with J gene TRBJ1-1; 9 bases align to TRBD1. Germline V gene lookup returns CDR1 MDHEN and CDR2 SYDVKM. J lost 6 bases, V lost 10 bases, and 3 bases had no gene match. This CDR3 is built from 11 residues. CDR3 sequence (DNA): TGTGCCATCAGGACAGGGGCTGAAGCTTTCTTT. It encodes CAIRTGAEAFF.

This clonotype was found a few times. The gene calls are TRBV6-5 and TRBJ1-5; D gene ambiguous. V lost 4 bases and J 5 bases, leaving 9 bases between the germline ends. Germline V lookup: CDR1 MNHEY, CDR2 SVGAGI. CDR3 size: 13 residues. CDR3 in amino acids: CASSWVYDQPQHF. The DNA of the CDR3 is TGTGCCAGCAGTTGGGTTTACGATCAGCCCCAGCATTTT.

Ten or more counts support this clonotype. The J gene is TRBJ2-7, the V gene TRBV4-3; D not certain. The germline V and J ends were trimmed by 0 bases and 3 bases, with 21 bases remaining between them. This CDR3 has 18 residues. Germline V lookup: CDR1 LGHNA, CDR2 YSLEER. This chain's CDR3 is CASSQDLGSGEFYYEQYF. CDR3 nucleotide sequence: TGCGCCAGCAGCCAAGATCTGGGCTCAGGAGAATTTTACTACGAGCAGTACTTC.

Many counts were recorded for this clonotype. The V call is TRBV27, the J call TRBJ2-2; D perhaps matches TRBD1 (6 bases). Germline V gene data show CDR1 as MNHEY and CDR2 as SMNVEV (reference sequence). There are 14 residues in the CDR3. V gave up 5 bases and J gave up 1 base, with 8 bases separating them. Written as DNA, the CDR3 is TGTGCCAGCAGTCGGGGACAGAACACCGGGGAGCTGTTTTTT. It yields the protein CASSRGQNTGELFF.

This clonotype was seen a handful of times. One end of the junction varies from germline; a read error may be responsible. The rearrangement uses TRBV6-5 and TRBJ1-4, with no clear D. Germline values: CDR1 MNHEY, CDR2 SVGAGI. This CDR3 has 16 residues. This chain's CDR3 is CASSYSIGGVNEKPFF. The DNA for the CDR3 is TGTGCCAGCAGTTACTCGATCGGAGGCGTTAATGAAAAACCGTTTTTT.

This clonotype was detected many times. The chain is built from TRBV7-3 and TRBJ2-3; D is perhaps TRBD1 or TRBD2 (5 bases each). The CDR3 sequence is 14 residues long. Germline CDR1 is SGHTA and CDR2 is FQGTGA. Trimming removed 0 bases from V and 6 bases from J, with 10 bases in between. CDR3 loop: CASSLTGTVDTQYF. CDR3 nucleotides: TGTGCCAGCAGCTTAACGGGGACGGTGGATACGCAGTATTTT.

This chain's CDR3 is CASRTSSGGAWGGSYNEQFF. The CDR3, as DNA: TGTGCCAGCAGGACCTCTAGCGGGGGGGCCTGGGGCGGCTCCTACAATGAGCAGTTCTTC. The chain couples TRBV2 to TRBJ2-1; 12 nucleotides align to TRBD2. CDR1 and CDR2 from the germline V gene are SNHLY and FYNNEI. Trimming at V came to 6 bases and at J to 0 bases, leaving 15 bases not matched to a gene. CDR3 length: 20 amino acids.

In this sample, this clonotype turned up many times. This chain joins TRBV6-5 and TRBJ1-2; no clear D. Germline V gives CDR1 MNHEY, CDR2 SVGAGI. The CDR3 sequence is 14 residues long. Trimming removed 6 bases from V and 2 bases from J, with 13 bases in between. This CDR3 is CASSFNVRNYGYTF. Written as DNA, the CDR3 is TGTGCCAGCAGCTTCAACGTGAGGAACTATGGCTACACCTTC.

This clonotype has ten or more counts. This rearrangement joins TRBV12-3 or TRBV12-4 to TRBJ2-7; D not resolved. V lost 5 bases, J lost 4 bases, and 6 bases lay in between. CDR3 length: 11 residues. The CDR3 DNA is TGTGCCAGCAGTACGGGTTACGAGCAGTACTTC. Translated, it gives CASSTGYEQYF.

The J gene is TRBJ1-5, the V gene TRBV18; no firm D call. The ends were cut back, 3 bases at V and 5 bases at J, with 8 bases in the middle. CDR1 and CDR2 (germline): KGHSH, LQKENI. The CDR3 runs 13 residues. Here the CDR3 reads CASSPYKDQPQHF. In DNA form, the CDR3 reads TGTGCCAGCTCACCCTATAAAGATCAGCCCCAGCATTTT.

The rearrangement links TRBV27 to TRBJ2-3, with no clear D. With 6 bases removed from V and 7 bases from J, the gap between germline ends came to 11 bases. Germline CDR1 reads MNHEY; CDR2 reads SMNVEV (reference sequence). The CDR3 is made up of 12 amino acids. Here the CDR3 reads CASRPGTNTQYF. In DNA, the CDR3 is TGTGCCAGCAGGCCAGGAACGAATACGCAGTATTTT.

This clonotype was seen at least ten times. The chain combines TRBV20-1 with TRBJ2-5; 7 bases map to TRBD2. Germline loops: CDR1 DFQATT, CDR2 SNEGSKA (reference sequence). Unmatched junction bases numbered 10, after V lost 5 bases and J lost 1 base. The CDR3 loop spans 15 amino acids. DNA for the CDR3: TGCAGTGCTGCCAGCGGGGCGTTTCTCCAAGAGACCCAGTACTTC. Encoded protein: CSAASGAFLQETQYF.

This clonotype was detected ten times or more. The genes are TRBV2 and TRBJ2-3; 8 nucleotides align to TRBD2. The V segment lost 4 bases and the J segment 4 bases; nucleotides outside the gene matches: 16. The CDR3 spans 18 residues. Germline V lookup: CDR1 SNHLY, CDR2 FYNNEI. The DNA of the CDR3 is TGTGCCAGCAGTGCTTCCTTTCGAGCTAGCGGGTACTCAGATACGCAGTATTTT. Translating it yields CASSASFRASGYSDTQYF. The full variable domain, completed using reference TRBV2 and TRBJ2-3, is EPEVTQTPSHQVTQMGQEVILRCVPISNHLYFYWYRQILGQKVEFLVSFYNNEISEKSEIFDDQFSVERPDGSNFTLKIRSTKLEDSAMYFCASSASFRASGYSDTQYFGPGTRLTVL.

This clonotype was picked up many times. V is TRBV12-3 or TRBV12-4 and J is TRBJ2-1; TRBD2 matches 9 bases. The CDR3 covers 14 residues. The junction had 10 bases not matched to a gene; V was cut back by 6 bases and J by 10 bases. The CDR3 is CASRRGLAPREQFF. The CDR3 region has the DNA TGTGCCAGCAGAAGAGGACTAGCGCCCCGCGAGCAGTTCTTC.

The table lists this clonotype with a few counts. CDR3 DNA sequence: TGTGCCAGCAGCGCCGAGGGACAGGGGTCCTACGAGCAGTACGTC. Translating gives CASSAEGQGSYEQYV. V is TRBV9 and J is TRBJ2-7; 10 bases fit TRBD1. The germline CDR1 and CDR2 sequences are SGDLS and YYNGEE. This CDR3 spans 15 amino acids. The V and J ends lost 3 bases and 1 base, in that order; junction bases with no gene match: 4.